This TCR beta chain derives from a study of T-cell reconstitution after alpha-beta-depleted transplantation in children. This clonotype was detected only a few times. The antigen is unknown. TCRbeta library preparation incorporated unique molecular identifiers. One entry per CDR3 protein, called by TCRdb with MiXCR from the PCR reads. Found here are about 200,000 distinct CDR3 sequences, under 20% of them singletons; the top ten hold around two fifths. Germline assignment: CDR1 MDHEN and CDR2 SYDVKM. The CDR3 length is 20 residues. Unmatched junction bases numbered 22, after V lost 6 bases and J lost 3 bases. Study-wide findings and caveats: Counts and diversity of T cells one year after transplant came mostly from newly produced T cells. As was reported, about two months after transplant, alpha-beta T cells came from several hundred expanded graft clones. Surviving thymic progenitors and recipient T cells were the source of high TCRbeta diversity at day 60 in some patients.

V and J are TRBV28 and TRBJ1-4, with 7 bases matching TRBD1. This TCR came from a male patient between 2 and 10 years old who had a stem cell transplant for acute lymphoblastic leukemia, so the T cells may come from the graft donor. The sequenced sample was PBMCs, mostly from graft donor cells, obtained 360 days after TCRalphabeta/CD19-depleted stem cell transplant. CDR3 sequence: CASRDYYSGTARRPNEKLFF. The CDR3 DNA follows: TGTGCCAGCAGAGACTATTATTCCGGGACAGCTCGACGCCCTAATGAAAAACTGTTTTTT.